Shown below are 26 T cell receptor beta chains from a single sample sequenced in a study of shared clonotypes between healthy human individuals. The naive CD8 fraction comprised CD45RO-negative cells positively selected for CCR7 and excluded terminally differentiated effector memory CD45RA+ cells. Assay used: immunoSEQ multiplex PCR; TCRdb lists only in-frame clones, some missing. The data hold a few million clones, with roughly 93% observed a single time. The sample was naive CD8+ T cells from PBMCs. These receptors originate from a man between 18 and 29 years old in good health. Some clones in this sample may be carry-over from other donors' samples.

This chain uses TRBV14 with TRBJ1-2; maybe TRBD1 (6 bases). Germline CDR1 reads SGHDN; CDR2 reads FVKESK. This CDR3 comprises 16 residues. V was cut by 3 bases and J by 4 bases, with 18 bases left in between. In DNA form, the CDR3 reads TGTGCCAGCAGCCACTGGGGGGGCGAGCTAGGCTATGGCTACACCTTC. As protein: CASSHWGGELGYGYTF.

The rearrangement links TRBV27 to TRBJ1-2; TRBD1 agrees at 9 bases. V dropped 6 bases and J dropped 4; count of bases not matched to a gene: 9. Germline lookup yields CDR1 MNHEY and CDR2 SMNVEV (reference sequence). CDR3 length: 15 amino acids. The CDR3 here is CASSGADRGIYGYTF. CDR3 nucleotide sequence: TGTGCCAGCAGCGGGGCCGACAGGGGGATCTATGGCTACACCTTC.

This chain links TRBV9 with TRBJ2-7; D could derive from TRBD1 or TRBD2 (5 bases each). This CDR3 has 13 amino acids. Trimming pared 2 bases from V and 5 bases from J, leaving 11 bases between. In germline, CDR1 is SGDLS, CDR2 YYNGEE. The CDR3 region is CASSVRGADEQYF. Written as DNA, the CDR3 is TGTGCCAGCAGCGTCAGAGGGGCTGACGAGCAGTACTTC.

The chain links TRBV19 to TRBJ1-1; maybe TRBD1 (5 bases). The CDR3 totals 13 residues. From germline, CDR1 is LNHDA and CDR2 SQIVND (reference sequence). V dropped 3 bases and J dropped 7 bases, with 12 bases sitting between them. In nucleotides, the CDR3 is TGTGCCAGTAGTATGGGACCTCTTATTGAAGCTTTCTTT. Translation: CASSMGPLIEAFF. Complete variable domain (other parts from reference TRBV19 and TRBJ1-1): DGGITQSPKYLFRKEGQNVTLSCEQNLNHDAMYWYRQDPGQGLRLIYYSQIVNDFQKGDIAEGYSVSREKKESFPLTVTSAQKNPTAFYLCASSMGPLIEAFFGQGTRLTVV.

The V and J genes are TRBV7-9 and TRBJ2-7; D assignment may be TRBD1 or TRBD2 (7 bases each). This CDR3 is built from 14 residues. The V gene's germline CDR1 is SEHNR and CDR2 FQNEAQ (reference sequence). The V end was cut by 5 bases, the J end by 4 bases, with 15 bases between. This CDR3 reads CASSPGGEFYEQYF. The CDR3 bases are TGTGCCAGCAGCCCAGGGGGGGAGTTTTACGAGCAGTACTTC.

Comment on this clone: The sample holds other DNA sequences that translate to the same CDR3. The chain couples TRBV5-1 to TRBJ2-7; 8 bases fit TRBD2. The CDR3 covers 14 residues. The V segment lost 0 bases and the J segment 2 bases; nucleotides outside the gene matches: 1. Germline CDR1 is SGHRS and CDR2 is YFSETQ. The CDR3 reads CASSLVAGTYEQYF. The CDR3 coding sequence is TGCGCCAGCAGCTTGGTAGCGGGGACCTACGAGCAGTACTTC. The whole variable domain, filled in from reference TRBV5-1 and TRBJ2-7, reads KAGVTQTPRYLIKTRGQQVTLSCSPISGHRSVSWYQQTPGQGLQFLFEYFSETQRNKGNFPGRFSGRQFSNSRSEMNVSTLELGDSALYLCASSLVAGTYEQYFGPGTRLTVT.

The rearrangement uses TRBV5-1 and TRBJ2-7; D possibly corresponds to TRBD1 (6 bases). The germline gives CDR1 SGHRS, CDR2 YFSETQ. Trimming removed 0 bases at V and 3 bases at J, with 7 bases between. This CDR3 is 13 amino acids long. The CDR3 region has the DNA TGCGCCAGCAGCTTGGCGACAGGCTACGAGCAGTACTTC. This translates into CASSLATGYEQYF.

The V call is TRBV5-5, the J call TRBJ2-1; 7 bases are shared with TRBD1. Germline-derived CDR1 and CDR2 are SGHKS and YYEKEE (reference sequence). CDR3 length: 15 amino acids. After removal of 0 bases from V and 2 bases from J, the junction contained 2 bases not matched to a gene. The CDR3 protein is CASSLGTGAYNEQFF. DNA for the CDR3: TGTGCCAGCAGCTTGGGGACAGGAGCCTACAATGAGCAGTTCTTC.

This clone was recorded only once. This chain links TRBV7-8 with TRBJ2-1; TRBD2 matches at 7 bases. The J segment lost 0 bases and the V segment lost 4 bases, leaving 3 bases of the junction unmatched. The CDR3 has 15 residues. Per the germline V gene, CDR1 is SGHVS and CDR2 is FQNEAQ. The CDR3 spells CASSSRLASYNEQFF. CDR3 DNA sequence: TGTGCCAGCAGCTCCAGACTAGCCTCCTACAATGAGCAGTTCTTC.

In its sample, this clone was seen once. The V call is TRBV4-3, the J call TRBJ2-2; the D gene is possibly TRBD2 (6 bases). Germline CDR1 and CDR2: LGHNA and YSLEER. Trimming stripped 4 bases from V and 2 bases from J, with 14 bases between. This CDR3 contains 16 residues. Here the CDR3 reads CASSPEEGRNTGELFF. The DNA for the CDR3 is TGCGCCAGCAGCCCCGAGGAGGGGCGAAACACCGGGGAGCTGTTTTTT.

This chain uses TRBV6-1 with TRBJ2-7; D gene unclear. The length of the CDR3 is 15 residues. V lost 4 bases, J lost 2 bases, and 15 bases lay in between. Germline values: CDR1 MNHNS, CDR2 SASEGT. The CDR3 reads CASSGLSAPPYEQYF. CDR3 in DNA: TGTGCCAGCAGTGGTCTAAGCGCCCCGCCCTACGAGCAGTACTTC.

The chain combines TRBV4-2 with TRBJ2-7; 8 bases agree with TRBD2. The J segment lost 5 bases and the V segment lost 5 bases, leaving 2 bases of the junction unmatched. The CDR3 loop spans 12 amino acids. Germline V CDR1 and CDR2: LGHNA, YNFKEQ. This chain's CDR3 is CASSAGLDEQYF. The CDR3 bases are TGTGCCAGCAGCGCGGGACTAGACGAGCAGTACTTC.

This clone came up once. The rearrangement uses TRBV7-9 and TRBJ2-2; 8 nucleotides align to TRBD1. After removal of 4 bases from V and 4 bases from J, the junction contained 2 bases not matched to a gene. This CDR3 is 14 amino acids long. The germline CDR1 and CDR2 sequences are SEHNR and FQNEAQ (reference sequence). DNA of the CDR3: TGTGCCAGCAGCTGGACAGGGTCCACCGGGGAGCTGTTTTTT. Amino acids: CASSWTGSTGELFF.

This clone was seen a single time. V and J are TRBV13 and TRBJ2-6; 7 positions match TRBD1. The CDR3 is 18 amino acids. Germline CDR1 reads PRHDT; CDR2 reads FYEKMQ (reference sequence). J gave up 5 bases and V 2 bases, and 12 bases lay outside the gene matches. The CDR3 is CASSLRGVGGRRANVLTF. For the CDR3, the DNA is TGTGCCAGCAGCTTAAGAGGGGTAGGGGGCCGGAGGGCCAACGTCCTGACTTTC. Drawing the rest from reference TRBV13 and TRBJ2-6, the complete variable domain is AAGVIQSPRHLIKEKRETATLKCYPIPRHDTVYWYQQGPGQDPQFLISFYEKMQSDKGSIPDRFSAQQFSDYHSELNMSSLELGDSALYFCASSLRGVGGRRANVLTFGAGSRLTVL.

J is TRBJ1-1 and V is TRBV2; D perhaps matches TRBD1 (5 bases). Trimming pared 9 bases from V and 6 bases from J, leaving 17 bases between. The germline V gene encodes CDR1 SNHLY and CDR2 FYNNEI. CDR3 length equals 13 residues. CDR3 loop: CARGDRVVAEAFF. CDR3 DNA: TGTGCCAGGGGGGACCGAGTGGTTGCTGAAGCTTTCTTT.

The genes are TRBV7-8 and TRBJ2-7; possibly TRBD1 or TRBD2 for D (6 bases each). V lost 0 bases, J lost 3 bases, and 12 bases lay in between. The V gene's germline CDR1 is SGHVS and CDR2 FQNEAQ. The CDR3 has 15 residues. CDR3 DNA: TGTGCCAGCAGCTTAGCGCTAGGGGGGCTCTACGAGCAGTACTTC. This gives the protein CASSLALGGLYEQYF.

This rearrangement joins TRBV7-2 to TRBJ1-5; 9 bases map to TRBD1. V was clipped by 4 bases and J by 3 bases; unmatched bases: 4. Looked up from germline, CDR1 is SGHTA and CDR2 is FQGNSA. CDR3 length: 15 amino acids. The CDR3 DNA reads TGTGCCAGCAGCTCGGGACAGGGAGACAATCAGCCCCAGCATTTT. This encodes CASSSGQGDNQPQHF.

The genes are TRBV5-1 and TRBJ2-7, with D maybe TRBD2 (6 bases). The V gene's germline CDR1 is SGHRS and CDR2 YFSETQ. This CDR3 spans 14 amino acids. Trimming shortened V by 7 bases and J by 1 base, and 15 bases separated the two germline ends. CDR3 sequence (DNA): TGCGCCAGCCGGCCGGGACTCTCTTCCTACGAGCAGTACTTC. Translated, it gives CASRPGLSSYEQYF.

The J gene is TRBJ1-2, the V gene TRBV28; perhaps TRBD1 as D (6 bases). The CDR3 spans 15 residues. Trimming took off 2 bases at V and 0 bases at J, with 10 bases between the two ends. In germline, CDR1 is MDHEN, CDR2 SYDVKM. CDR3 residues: CASSLRQVPNYGYTF. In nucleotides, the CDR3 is TGTGCCAGCAGTTTACGACAGGTTCCTAACTATGGCTACACCTTC.

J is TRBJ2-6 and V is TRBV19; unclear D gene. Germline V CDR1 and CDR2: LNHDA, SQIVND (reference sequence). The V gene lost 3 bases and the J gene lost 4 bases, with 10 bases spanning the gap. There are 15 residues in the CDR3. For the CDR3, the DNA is TGTGCCAGTAGTATTTTTCACTCGGGGGCCAACGTCCTGACTTTC. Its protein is CASSIFHSGANVLTF.

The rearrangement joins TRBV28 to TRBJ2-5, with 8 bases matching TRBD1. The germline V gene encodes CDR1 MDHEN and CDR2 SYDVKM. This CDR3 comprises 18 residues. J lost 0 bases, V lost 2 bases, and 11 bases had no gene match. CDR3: CASSLLIPDRANQETQYF. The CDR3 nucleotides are TGTGCCAGCAGTTTACTCATCCCGGACAGGGCAAACCAAGAGACCCAGTACTTC.

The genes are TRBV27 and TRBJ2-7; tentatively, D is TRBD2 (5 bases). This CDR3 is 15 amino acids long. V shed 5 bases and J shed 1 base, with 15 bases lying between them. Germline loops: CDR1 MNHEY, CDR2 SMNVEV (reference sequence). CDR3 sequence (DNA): TGTGCCAGCAGTACCCTAGGATCGGGGTCCTACGAGCAGTACTTC. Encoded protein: CASSTLGSGSYEQYF.

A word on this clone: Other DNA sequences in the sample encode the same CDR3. CDR3 protein: CASSVGGEGTEAFF. In nucleotides, the CDR3 is TGTGCCAGCAGCGTAGGTGGGGAGGGGACTGAAGCTTTCTTT. The V and J genes are TRBV9 and TRBJ1-1, with D possibly being TRBD1 (5 bases). Trimming shortened V by 0 bases and J by 5 bases, and 11 bases separated the two germline ends. This CDR3 has 14 residues. The germline CDR1 and CDR2 sequences are SGDLS and YYNGEE.

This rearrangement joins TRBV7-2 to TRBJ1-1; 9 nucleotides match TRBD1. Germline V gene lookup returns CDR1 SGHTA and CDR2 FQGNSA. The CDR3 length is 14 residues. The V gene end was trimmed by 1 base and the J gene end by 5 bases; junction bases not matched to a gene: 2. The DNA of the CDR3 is TGTGCCAGCAGCTTAGTTGGGACAGGGACTGAAGCTTTCTTT. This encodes CASSLVGTGTEAFF.

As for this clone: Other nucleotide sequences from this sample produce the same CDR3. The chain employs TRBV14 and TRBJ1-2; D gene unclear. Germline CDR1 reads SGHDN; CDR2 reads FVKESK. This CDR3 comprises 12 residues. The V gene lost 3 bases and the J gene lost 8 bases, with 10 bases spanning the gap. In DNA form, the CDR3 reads TGTGCCAGCAGCCAGGGAACGAGCGGCTACACCTTC. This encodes CASSQGTSGYTF.

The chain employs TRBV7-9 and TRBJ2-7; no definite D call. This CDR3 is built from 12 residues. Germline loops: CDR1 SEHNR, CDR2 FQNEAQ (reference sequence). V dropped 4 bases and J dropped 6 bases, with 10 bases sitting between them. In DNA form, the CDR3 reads TGTGCCAGCAGCTCGGACCAGTTCGAGCAGTACTTC. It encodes CASSSDQFEQYF.